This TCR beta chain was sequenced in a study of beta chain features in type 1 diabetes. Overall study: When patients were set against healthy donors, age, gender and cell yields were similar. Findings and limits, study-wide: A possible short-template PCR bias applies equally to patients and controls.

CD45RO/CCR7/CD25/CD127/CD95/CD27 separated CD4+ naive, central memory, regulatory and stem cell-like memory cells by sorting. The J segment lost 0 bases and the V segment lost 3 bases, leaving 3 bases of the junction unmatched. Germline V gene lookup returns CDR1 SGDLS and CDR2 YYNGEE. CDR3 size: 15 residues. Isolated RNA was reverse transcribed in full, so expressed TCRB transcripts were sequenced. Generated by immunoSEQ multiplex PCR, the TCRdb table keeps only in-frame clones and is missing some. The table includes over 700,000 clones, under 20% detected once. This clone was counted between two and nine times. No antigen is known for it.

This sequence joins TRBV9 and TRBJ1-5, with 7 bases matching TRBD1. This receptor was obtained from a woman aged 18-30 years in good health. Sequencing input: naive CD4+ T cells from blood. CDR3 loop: CASSAGTDSNQPQHF. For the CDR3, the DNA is TGTGCCAGCAGCGCCGGGACAGATAGCAATCAGCCCCAGCATTTT.